This TCR beta chain appears in the sequencing data of a study of CD8 T cells in Susac syndrome. The authors reverse transcribed about 0.5 to 1 ug RNA with random hexamers. The CDR3 of TCR beta was amplified by immunoSEQ multiplex PCR across 54 Vbeta and 13 Jbeta. Using its own MiXCR run on the immunoSEQ multiplex PCR reads, TCRdb lists one record per CDR3 protein. The data contain about 85,000 distinct CDR3 sequences, approximately 95% of them seen just once; the ten biggest clones take up roughly 0.46%. Regarding the study as a whole: Susac-specific public clones were found in total CD8+ and CD8+ TEMRA repertoires, numbering some 17 and five, respectively.

About this clonotype: Its target is unknown.

The clonotype originates from a human donor with Susac syndrome. Sequenced input: CD8+ T cells from PBMCs.

Here the CDR3 DNA reads TGCAGTGCTAGAGGTCCGGACGAGCAGTACTTC. Its protein product is CSARGPDEQYF. This chain links TRBV20-1 with TRBJ2-7; unclear D gene. This CDR3 is built from 11 residues. V lost 1 base and J lost 5, with 6 bases in between. Germline loops: CDR1 DFQATT, CDR2 SNEGSKA (reference sequence).